The 24 T cell receptor beta chains reported below all come from one sample, sequenced in a study of T cells after yellow fever vaccination. TCRdb recomputed calls from the 5' RACE reads with MiXCR, one row per CDR3 protein. The data hold under 400,000 distinct CDR3 sequences, with roughly an eighth observed a single time. The starting material was CD4+ T cells sorted from PBMCs, obtained 15 days after the yellow fever booster vaccination. Receptors originate from a man aged 18 to 35 who received the YFV17D yellow fever vaccine.

The table lists this clonotype with a few counts. DNA for the CDR3: TGTGCCAGCAGTCGGGGGGGACAGGGCTACGAGCAGTACGTC. Translated, it gives CASSRGGQGYEQYV. The V gene is TRBV12-3 or TRBV12-4, the J gene TRBJ2-7, with TRBD1 as a possible D gene (9 bases). This CDR3 is 14 amino acids long. V was shortened by 5 bases and J by 3 bases, with 14 bases between the two germline ends.

This chain connects TRBV12-3 or TRBV12-4 to TRBJ1-1, with D possibly being TRBD1 (5 bases). The V end lost 3 bases, the J end lost 4 bases, and 12 bases lay between the germline ends. CDR3 size: 14 residues. Written as DNA, the CDR3 is TGTGCCAGCAGTTTCACCGGGACGCGCACTGAAGCTTTCTTT. Its translation: CASSFTGTRTEAFF.

This sequence joins TRBV7-2 and TRBJ2-2, with TRBD2 matching over 8 bases. V dropped 3 bases and J dropped 6; count of bases not matched to a gene: 3. Germline V CDR1 and CDR2: SGHTA, FQGNSA. The CDR3 contains 14 residues. CDR3 sequence: CASSFGGAAGELFF. In DNA, the CDR3 is TGTGCCAGCAGCTTCGGGGGGGCAGCCGGGGAGCTGTTTTTT. Drawing the rest from reference TRBV7-2 and TRBJ2-2, the complete variable domain is GAGVSQSPSNKVTEKGKDVELRCDPISGHTALYWYRQSLGQGLEFLIYFQGNSAPDKSGLPSDRFSAERTGGSVSTLTIQRTQQEDSAVYLCASSFGGAAGELFFGEGSRLTVL.

This clonotype occurred a few times. This sequence joins TRBV20-1 and TRBJ1-2, with a tentative D call TRBD1 (6 bases). Germline CDR1 is DFQATT and CDR2 is SNEGSKA (reference sequence). Trimming left V 3 bases short and J 3 bases short, with 14 bases between. The CDR3 length is 14 residues. In nucleotides, the CDR3 is TGCAGTGCTAGCAACAGGGTGATTCACTATGGCTACACCTTC. Translating gives CSASNRVIHYGYTF.

This clonotype was found many times. The chain employs TRBV9 and TRBJ2-5, with D unclear. V was cut by 5 bases and J by 1 base, with 9 bases left in between. The CDR3 has 13 amino acids. Germline assignment: CDR1 SGDLS and CDR2 YYNGEE. Written as DNA, the CDR3 is TGTGCCAGCAGTGTGGGCCTCCAAGAGACCCAGTACTTC. Its translation is CASSVGLQETQYF.

This clonotype was seen more than once but under ten times. The rearrangement links TRBV28 to TRBJ2-2; D is unclear. The germline V and J ends were trimmed by 6 bases and 1 base, with 12 bases remaining between them. The CDR3 spans 15 residues. Germline loops: CDR1 MDHEN, CDR2 SYDVKM. The CDR3 protein is CASRPSTGNTGELFF. The CDR3 DNA sequence: TGTGCCAGCAGACCCTCAACGGGGAACACCGGGGAGCTGTTTTTT.

The table lists this clonotype with many counts. This rearrangement joins TRBV14 to TRBJ2-1, with D possibly being TRBD1 or TRBD2 (6 bases each). The CDR3 is made up of 18 amino acids. V dropped 2 bases and J dropped 0 bases, with 17 bases sitting between them. From germline, CDR1 is SGHDN and CDR2 FVKESK. The CDR3 sequence is CASSQRSKGGSSYNEQFF. Here the CDR3 DNA reads TGTGCCAGCAGCCAACGGTCTAAGGGGGGTAGCTCCTACAATGAGCAGTTCTTC.

There are a few counts of this clonotype. The chain uses TRBV4-3 and TRBJ2-7; the D call may be TRBD1 or TRBD2 (5 bases each). The CDR3 contains 14 residues. The germline gives CDR1 LGHNA, CDR2 YSLEER. The V gene lost 0 bases and the J gene lost 6 bases, with 12 bases spanning the gap. CDR3 sequence: CASSQDGARVEQYF. The CDR3, as DNA: TGCGCCAGCAGCCAAGACGGGGCGAGGGTCGAGCAGTACTTC.

The chain carries TRBV11-2 and TRBJ2-7; 8 nucleotides align to TRBD2. V lost 2 bases, J lost 3 bases, and 9 bases stayed unmatched. The CDR3 length is 16 residues. In germline, CDR1 is SGHAT, CDR2 FQNNGV. The CDR3 here is CASSLPFGGASYEQYV. The CDR3 nucleotides read TGTGCCAGCAGCTTACCCTTCGGGGGGGCTAGCTACGAGCAGTACGTC.

The J gene is TRBJ2-7, the V gene TRBV18; 10 nucleotides agree with TRBD1. From germline, CDR1 is KGHSH and CDR2 LQKENI. Losses at the gene ends were 4 bases for V and 7 bases for J; bases not matched to a gene: 7. The CDR3 sequence is 14 residues long. The CDR3: CASSLPGQGREQYF. DNA of the CDR3: TGTGCCAGCTCACTACCGGGACAGGGGAGAGAGCAGTACTTC. The entire variable domain, with the rest obtained from reference TRBV18 and TRBJ2-7, is as follows: NAGVMQNPRHLVRRRGQEARLRCSPMKGHSHVYWYRQLPEEGLKFMVYLQKENIIDESGMPKERFSAEFPKEGPSILRIQQVVRGDSAAYFCASSLPGQGREQYFGPGTRLTVT.

There are a few counts of this clonotype. The rearrangement joins TRBV27 to TRBJ2-5; D gene ambiguous. There are 13 residues in the CDR3. Germline values: CDR1 MNHEY, CDR2 SMNVEV (reference sequence). Trimming cost V 0 bases and J 5 bases, with 7 bases left between them. CDR3 coding DNA: TGTGCCAGCAGTTTATCGCGTGCGGAGACCCAGTACTTC. The encoded protein is CASSLSRAETQYF.

This chain links TRBV5-1 with TRBJ2-2; 7 nucleotides agree with TRBD2. This CDR3 has 14 residues. CDR1 and CDR2 (germline): SGHRS, YFSETQ. Germline trimming cut 4 bases from V and 2 bases from J; bases unmatched to any gene: 2. The CDR3 loop is CASSRDYNTGELFF. CDR3 DNA: TGCGCCAGCAGCCGGGACTATAACACCGGGGAGCTGTTTTTT.

J is TRBJ1-2 and V is TRBV19; tentative D call: TRBD1 (5 bases). With 4 bases removed from V and 4 bases from J, the gap between germline ends came to 7 bases. The CDR3 consists of 12 residues. Germline V gene sequence: CDR1 LNHDA, CDR2 SQIVND (reference sequence). The CDR3 DNA sequence: TGTGCCAGTAGTAACCAGGGCTATGGCTACACCTTC. This sequence encodes CASSNQGYGYTF.

This clonotype was picked up a small number of times. This chain connects TRBV30 to TRBJ1-6; D perhaps matches TRBD1 (5 bases). V was pared by 2 bases and J by 9 bases, with 32 bases between. CDR1 and CDR2 from the germline V gene are GTSNPN and SVGIG (reference sequence). The CDR3 has 20 amino acids. In nucleotides, the CDR3 is TGTGCCTGGAGTCATGCTGGCCGGATCTCTGGGGCAACTTGGGGTTCACCCCTCCACTTT. Protein product: CAWSHAGRISGATWGSPLHF. Full variable domain (missing parts from reference TRBV30 and TRBJ1-6): SQTIHQWPATLVQPVGSPLSLECTVEGTSNPNLYWYRQAAGRGLQLLFYSVGIGQISSEVPQNLSASRPQDRQFILSSKKLLLSDSGFYLCAWSHAGRISGATWGSPLHFGNGTRLTVT.

The chain uses TRBV7-2 and TRBJ2-5, with 13 bases matching TRBD2. Germline trimming cut 3 bases from V and 5 bases from J; bases unmatched to any gene: 3. The germline CDR1 and CDR2 sequences are SGHTA and FQGNSA. This CDR3 has 15 amino acids. Here the CDR3 reads CASSFTSGGGETQYF. CDR3 DNA: TGTGCCAGCAGCTTCACTAGCGGGGGGGGTGAGACCCAGTACTTC.

V is TRBV29-1 and J is TRBJ2-7, with a tentative D call TRBD2 (6 bases). V lost 6 bases and J 3 bases, leaving 12 bases between the germline ends. There are 12 residues in the CDR3. Germline V gives CDR1 SQVTM, CDR2 ANQGSEA. CDR3 coding DNA: TGCAGCGTAGGGGAGGTACGCTACGAGCAGTACTTC. The encoded protein is CSVGEVRYEQYF.

This clonotype turned up a few times. This chain joins TRBV7-6 and TRBJ2-1, with 10 positions matching TRBD1. CDR1 SGHVS and CDR2 FNYEAQ come from the germline V gene. CDR3 length equals 15 residues. Trimming cost V 5 bases and J 4 bases; bases outside gene matches: 5. In DNA, the CDR3 is TGTGCCAGCAGCCCTCGGACAGGGGGGTACAATGAGCAGTTCTTC. It codes for CASSPRTGGYNEQFF.

The rearrangement joins TRBV11-3 to TRBJ2-7, with a possible D match to TRBD2 (6 bases). V lost 4 bases to trimming and J lost 8 bases, with 15 bases between them. Germline CDR1 and CDR2: SGHNT and YENEEA. This CDR3 has 13 residues. The CDR3 sequence: CASSSRPEGKQYV. CDR3 sequence (DNA): TGTGCCAGCAGCTCCAGGCCGGAGGGCAAGCAGTACGTC.

This clonotype was detected many times. The chain uses TRBV7-2 and TRBJ2-3, with 8 bases lining up with TRBD1. CDR1 and CDR2 from the germline V gene are SGHTA and FQGNSA. The CDR3 length is 14 residues. Trimming cost V 6 bases and J 1 base; bases outside gene matches: 3. The CDR3 DNA reads as TGTGCCAGCAGAGACAGGGGTGGCACAGATACGCAGTATTTT. Translating gives CASRDRGGTDTQYF. The entire variable domain, with the rest obtained from reference TRBV7-2 and TRBJ2-3, is as follows: GAGVSQSPSNKVTEKGKDVELRCDPISGHTALYWYRQSLGQGLEFLIYFQGNSAPDKSGLPSDRFSAERTGGSVSTLTIQRTQQEDSAVYLCASRDRGGTDTQYFGPGTRLTVL.

This clonotype was seen repeatedly, ten times or more. This rearrangement joins TRBV7-8 to TRBJ2-1, with 8 bases identical to TRBD1. From germline, CDR1 is SGHVS and CDR2 FQNEAQ. With V trimmed by 6 bases and J by 7 bases, 20 bases remained unmatched. This CDR3 has 18 residues. The CDR3 DNA is TGTGCCAGCAGACAAAAGCCCCAGGGGGCACCAATAGAGAATGAGCAGTTCTTC. Residues: CASRQKPQGAPIENEQFF. Combining the CDR3 with reference TRBV7-8 and TRBJ2-1 gives the whole variable domain GAGVSQSPRYKVAKRGQDVALRCDPISGHVSLFWYQQALGQGPEFLTYFQNEAQLDKSGLPSDRFFAERPEGSVSTLKIQRTQQEDSAVYLCASRQKPQGAPIENEQFFGPGTRLTVL.

A few counts support this clonotype. The gene calls are TRBV7-2 and TRBJ2-5; no firm D call. The CDR3 runs 13 residues. Germline V gene lookup returns CDR1 SGHTA and CDR2 FQGNSA. V shed 5 bases and J shed 5 bases, with 12 bases lying between them. DNA of the CDR3: TGTGCCAGCAGCGTCGGCCACGGGGAGACCCAGTACTTC. This encodes CASSVGHGETQYF.

The rearrangement uses TRBV30 and TRBJ2-6; D uncertain. Germline V gene lookup returns CDR1 GTSNPN and CDR2 SVGIG (reference sequence). Trimming took 0 bases from V and 0 from J, leaving 6 bases between them. The CDR3 contains 15 residues. CDR3 nucleotides: TGTGCCTGGAGTGTACTGAGCTCTGGGGCCAACGTCCTGACTTTC. Amino acids: CAWSVLSSGANVLTF.

In this sample, this clonotype turned up a few times. The V call is TRBV2, the J call TRBJ1-1; no clear D gene. The CDR3 loop spans 15 amino acids. Looked up from germline, CDR1 is SNHLY and CDR2 is FYNNEI. V was clipped by 7 bases and J by 5 bases, with 20 bases between them. CDR3 sequence reads: CASIWSPGPGTEAFF. In nucleotides, the CDR3 is TGTGCCAGCATTTGGTCACCCGGGCCGGGAACTGAAGCTTTCTTT.

This clonotype was detected a few times. The chain carries TRBV6-5 and TRBJ2-2; 7 bases align to TRBD1. Germline CDR1 reads MNHEY; CDR2 reads SVGAGI. This CDR3 is built from 16 residues. The ends lost 6 bases at V and 2 bases at J; junction bases unmatched: 9. CDR3 region: CASSYDTGVNTGELFF. The CDR3, as DNA: TGTGCCAGCAGCTACGACACAGGGGTAAACACCGGGGAGCTGTTTTTT.